A selection of T cell receptor beta chains follows, all from one sample in a study of T cell responses to AZD1222 COVID-19 vaccine. Assay: immunoSEQ multiplex PCR; the TCRdb copy retains only in-frame clones and omits some. Counted here are tens of thousands of clones, approximately 92% occurring once; the ten biggest clones make up about 31%. The sample here was peripheral blood, taken on day 0 of AZD1222 vaccination. These receptors all come from an adult in good health. CDR3s include the opening cysteine and the closing phenylalanine or tryptophan. Fields, in order: clone size, D gene, J gene, V gene, CDR3 protein, CDR3 DNA. The D gene is left open where the match is weak. The listing skips clone size in some rows; elsewhere it reads once, few, many or a size class.

>NA|TRBD2|TRBJ2-1|TRBV19
CASSKEAGGNNEQFF
TGTGCCAGTAGTAAAGAAGCGGGAGGGAACAATGAGCAGTTCTTC
>NA|NA|TRBJ2-7|TRBV11-2
CASSSLRAGSYEQYF
TGTGCCAGCAGCTCCCTCAGGGCGGGGAGTTACGAGCAGTACTTC
>NA|NA|TRBJ1-1|TRBV5-1
CASSSGRLNTEAFF
TGCGCCAGCAGCTCGGGACGTTTGAACACTGAAGCTTTCTTT
>NA|TRBD1|TRBJ1-2|TRBV5-6
CASTWDRGNYGYTF
TGTGCCAGCACCTGGGACAGGGGTAACTATGGCTACACCTTC
>NA|NA|TRBJ2-3|TRBV6-2/TRBV6-3
CASSRSLVPTDTQYF
TGTGCCAGCAGCCGGTCTCTAGTACCTACAGATACGCAGTATTTT
>NA|TRBD2|TRBJ2-1|TRBV6-6
CASSLAGDYNEQFF
TGTGCCAGCAGTTTAGCGGGAGACTACAATGAGCAGTTCTTC
>NA|NA|TRBJ2-5|TRBV18
CASSPGETQYF
TGTGCCAGCTCACCAGGAGAGACCCAGTACTTC
>NA|NA|TRBJ2-3|TRBV28
CASDNEGHTQYF
TGTGCCAGTGATAACGAGGGCCATACGCAGTATTTT
>NA|NA|TRBJ1-1|TRBV2
CASTPRQGNTEAFF
TGTGCCAGCACCCCTAGGCAGGGGAACACTGAAGCTTTCTTT
>NA|TRBD2|TRBJ2-1|TRBV2
CASSPGLVRQFF
TGTGCCAGCAGCCCCGGACTAGTCCGGCAGTTCTTC
>NA|TRBD2|TRBJ2-7|TRBV7-9
CASSLGPSGTYEQYF
TGTGCCAGCAGCTTAGGTCCTAGCGGTACCTACGAGCAGTACTTC
>once|NA|TRBJ2-3|TRBV10-1
CASSGGLWTTDTQYF
TGCGCCAGCAGTGGCGGACTTTGGACCACAGATACGCAGTATTTT
>NA|NA|TRBJ1-1|TRBV9
CASSVDIGSKAFF
TGTGCCAGCAGCGTAGATATTGGTTCTAAAGCTTTCTTT
>NA|TRBD2|TRBJ2-1|TRBV5-5
CASSSRVTSGTTYNEQFF
TGTGCCAGCAGCTCCAGAGTAACTAGCGGAACAACCTACAATGAGCAGTTCTTC
>NA|NA|TRBJ2-1|TRBV6-1
CASSEAVPGALSYNEQFF
TGTGCCAGCAGTGAAGCAGTCCCGGGAGCCCTCTCCTACAATGAGCAGTTCTTC
>NA|TRBD2|TRBJ2-4|TRBV11-3
CASSRGGAGDQYF
TGTGCCAGCTCAAGGGGAGGAGCGGGGGATCAGTACTTC
>NA|NA|TRBJ2-2|TRBV5-1
CASSAVLSRTARAGELFF
TGCGCCAGCAGCGCCGTACTCTCTAGGACAGCGCGTGCCGGGGAGCTGTTTTTT
>NA|NA|TRBJ2-1|TRBV6-5
CASRGELSYNEQFF
TGTGCCAGCAGGGGCGAACTTTCCTACAATGAGCAGTTCTTC
>NA|NA|TRBJ2-1|TRBV15
CATSRAGRDNEQFF
TGTGCCACCAGCAGAGCGGGGCGGGACAATGAGCAGTTCTTC
>NA|NA|TRBJ2-3|TRBV10-3
CAISESGGGKVGDTQYF
TGTGCCATCAGTGAGTCAGGTGGCGGGAAGGTTGGAGATACGCAGTATTTT
>once|TRBD1|TRBJ1-2|TRBV7-6
CASSSYPGQGMNGYTF
TGTGCCAGCAGCTCCTACCCGGGACAGGGTATGAATGGCTACACCTTC
>NA|TRBD2|TRBJ2-1|TRBV5-1
CASSLELAGVREQFF
TGCGCCAGCAGCTTGGAGCTAGCGGGAGTTCGTGAGCAGTTCTTC